Each of the 6 T cell receptor beta chains below was sequenced from the same sample in a study of cytomegalovirus exposure and HLA in healthy donors (dated by TCRdb to 2017 to 2019). Library creation used the immunoSEQ multiplex PCR assay. For the multiplex PCR, a mixture combining 60 forward primers for TCR Vbeta segments and 13 reverse primers for TCR Jbeta segments was used. Entries here come from immuneACCESS through TCRdb and include only in-frame sequences with V and J called. Some clones fail to appear in such tables; in the studies checked, an unresolved V gene covers under half of the shortfall, and the cause of the remainder is unknown. The sample records 150,000 or so clones, around 75% of which are singletons. About 7.7% of the sample belongs to the ten largest clones. Sequencing was carried out using PBMCs. These receptors came from a woman aged 40 to 55 in good health and CMV-seropositive.

The chain joins TRBV6-5 to TRBJ2-1; the D gene is possibly TRBD2 (6 bases). This CDR3 comprises 15 residues. V lost 6 bases and J lost 2, with 14 bases in between. CDR1 is MNHEY, CDR2 SVGAGI, per germline. CDR3 sequence: CASRLSGRPYNEQFF. The CDR3 DNA follows: TGTGCCAGCAGGCTGTCAGGGAGGCCCTACAATGAGCAGTTCTTC.

The chain uses TRBV19 and TRBJ2-3; maybe TRBD2 (6 bases). In germline, CDR1 is LNHDA, CDR2 SQIVND (reference sequence). This CDR3 has 14 amino acids. Trimming cost V 5 bases and J 0 bases, with 9 bases left between them. The CDR3 region has the DNA TGTGCCAGTAGTTCGGGAGTTAGCACAGATACGCAGTATTTT. This codes for CASSSGVSTDTQYF.

This chain joins TRBV9 and TRBJ1-5, with TRBD1 identical over 7 bases. The CDR3 extends over 15 amino acids. Germline CDR1 is SGDLS and CDR2 is YYNGEE. J lost 4 bases, V lost 3 bases, and 7 bases had no gene match. The CDR3 loop reads CASSAAGGLNQPQHF. CDR3 in DNA: TGTGCCAGCAGCGCAGCAGGGGGACTGAATCAGCCCCAGCATTTT. Together with reference TRBV9 and TRBJ1-5, the CDR3 gives the full variable domain: DSGVTQTPKHLITATGQRVTLRCSPRSGDLSVYWYQQSLDQGLQFLIQYYNGEERAKGNILERFSAQQFPDLHSELNLSSLELGDSALYFCASSAAGGLNQPQHFGDGTRLSIL.

J is TRBJ2-5 and V is TRBV5-3; D is uncertain. The J call may not be correct, given that the DNA end is closer to TRBJ2-7. TRBV5-3 counts as an open reading frame of uncertain function. The CDR3 totals 11 residues. The CDR3 DNA follows: TGTGCCAGAAGTCAAATTTACGAGCAGTACTTC. This translates into CARSQIYEQYF.

V and J are TRBV11-3 and TRBJ1-1; no reliable D call. The CDR3 runs 12 residues. CDR1 SGHNT and CDR2 YENEEA come from the germline V gene. Trimming left V 0 bases short and J 7 bases short, with 6 bases between. CDR3 loop: CASSLDRGEAFF. CDR3 nucleotide sequence: TGTGCCAGCAGCTTAGATCGAGGTGAAGCTTTCTTT.

The rearrangement joins TRBV7-9 to TRBJ1-1, with D perhaps matching TRBD1 (6 bases). Germline assignment: CDR1 SEHNR and CDR2 FQNEAQ (reference sequence). Trimming cost V 2 bases and J 2 bases, with 12 bases left between them. The CDR3 is 15 residues long. The CDR3 DNA is TGTGCCAGCAGCTTATTGGGACAACGAAACACTGAAGCTTTCTTT. This encodes CASSLLGQRNTEAFF.